Listed here are 17 T cell receptor beta chains from one sample, sequenced in a study of T cells after yellow fever vaccination. In TCRdb, the 5' RACE reads were re-called with MiXCR into one record per CDR3 protein. Here the sample spans over 200,000 distinct CDR3 sequences, 5.5% to 8.5% being singletons. Sequencing used CD4+ T cells sorted from PBMCs, obtained on the day of the yellow fever booster vaccination. The receptors come from a man aged 30 to 45 who received the YFV17D yellow fever vaccine.

The rearrangement uses TRBV15 and TRBJ2-4, with D possibly being TRBD1 (5 bases). Germline CDR1 LNHNV, CDR2 YYDKDF (reference sequence). The CDR3 length is 18 residues. V shed 5 bases and J shed 0 bases, with 20 bases lying between them. The CDR3: CATSAWGRESLAKNIQYF. CDR3 sequence (DNA): TGTGCCACCAGCGCCTGGGGCAGGGAAAGTCTAGCCAAAAACATTCAGTACTTC.

This sequence joins TRBV12-3 or TRBV12-4 and TRBJ2-7; D perhaps matches TRBD1 (6 bases). Trimming pared 11 bases from V and 4 bases from J, leaving 21 bases between. The CDR3 runs to 14 residues. The CDR3 DNA sequence: TGTGCCGGAAATTTACCGGGACAAAAGTACGAGCAGTACTTC. Translation: CAGNLPGQKYEQYF.

The chain employs TRBV6-2 or TRBV6-3 and TRBJ2-5; no clear D. Germline CDR1 is MNHEY and CDR2 is SVGEGT. The CDR3 length is 14 residues. Trimming stripped 2 bases from V and 7 bases from J, with 14 bases between. The chain's CDR3 is CASSYPRTQPTQYF. The CDR3 region has the DNA TGTGCCAGCAGTTACCCCAGGACCCAACCGACCCAGTACTTC.

This clonotype was seen many times. The rearrangement joins TRBV5-1 to TRBJ2-3; D may be TRBD1 (5 bases). The germline V and J ends were trimmed by 6 bases and 6 bases, with 20 bases remaining between them. CDR1 is SGHRS, CDR2 YFSETQ, per germline. This CDR3 comprises 15 residues. The CDR3, as DNA: TGCGCCAGCACCCAGGGATCCTATATCTCGGATACGCAGTATTTT. Protein: CASTQGSYISDTQYF.

The chain employs TRBV19 and TRBJ2-5; either TRBD1 or TRBD2 may supply D (5 bases each). Germline CDR1 and CDR2: LNHDA and SQIVND (reference sequence). The CDR3 contains 14 residues. Trimming stripped 1 base from V and 5 bases from J, with 11 bases between. The CDR3 sequence is CASSIVGVRETQYF. The CDR3 DNA sequence: TGTGCCAGTAGTATAGTGGGGGTTCGGGAGACCCAGTACTTC. Supplemented by reference TRBV19 and TRBJ2-5, the full variable domain reads DGGITQSPKYLFRKEGQNVTLSCEQNLNHDAMYWYRQDPGQGLRLIYYSQIVNDFQKGDIAEGYSVSREKKESFPLTVTSAQKNPTAFYLCASSIVGVRETQYFGPGTRLLVL.

This clonotype came up many times. The rearrangement links TRBV11-2 to TRBJ2-1; D is perhaps TRBD1 or TRBD2 (5 bases each). The CDR3 is made up of 15 amino acids. Germline CDR1 SGHAT, CDR2 FQNNGV. The V end lost 4 bases, the J end lost 3 bases, and 13 bases lay between the germline ends. The CDR3, as DNA: TGTGCCAGCAGCTCGGACGGGGCACGCTACAATGAGCAGTTCTTC. Residues: CASSSDGARYNEQFF.

This clonotype was seen ten or more times. This chain connects TRBV6-5 to TRBJ2-3; D is ambiguous. Germline CDR1 is MNHEY and CDR2 is SVGAGI. The V end was cut by 4 bases, the J end by 1 base, with 12 bases between. This CDR3 comprises 15 residues. As DNA, the CDR3 is TGTGCCAGCAGTTTAAACGTACTCGGCACAGATACGCAGTATTTT. It is translated as CASSLNVLGTDTQYF.

This clonotype has only a few counts. The chain employs TRBV20-1 and TRBJ2-3, with 7 bases matching TRBD2. The germline gives CDR1 DFQATT, CDR2 SNEGSKA (reference sequence). This CDR3 contains 15 residues. V lost 3 bases and J lost 2; bases outside the gene matches: 8. The CDR3 protein is CSARPLSGYTDTQYF. In DNA form, the CDR3 reads TGCAGTGCTAGGCCCCTTAGCGGGTACACAGATACGCAGTATTTT.

The J gene is TRBJ2-3, the V gene TRBV9, with D unclear. This CDR3 is built from 15 residues. The germline CDR1 and CDR2 sequences are SGDLS and YYNGEE. Trimming stripped 4 bases from V and 0 bases from J, with 12 bases between. CDR3 sequence reads: CASSWSAASTDTQYF. In nucleotides, the CDR3 is TGTGCCAGCAGCTGGAGTGCTGCTAGCACAGATACGCAGTATTTT.

This rearrangement joins TRBV5-1 to TRBJ2-1, with D possibly being TRBD2 (6 bases). There are 15 residues in the CDR3. Deletions cut 1 base from V and 6 bases from J, with 14 bases between. Germline V gene data show CDR1 as SGHRS and CDR2 as YFSETQ. In DNA form, the CDR3 reads TGCGCCAGCAGCTTGTTTACGGGAGAAGGCAATGAGCAGTTCTTC. This encodes CASSLFTGEGNEQFF.

This sequence joins TRBV20-1 and TRBJ2-1; no clear D gene. V was shortened by 0 bases and J by 7 bases, with 19 bases between the two germline ends. CDR1 is DFQATT and CDR2 is SNEGSKA in the germline V gene (reference sequence). The CDR3 has 16 residues. In DNA form, the CDR3 reads TGCAGTGCTAGAGATCCGGTCTCGGTAATTGGGAATGAGCAGTTCTTC. Amino acid sequence: CSARDPVSVIGNEQFF.

This clonotype was detected once. The chain employs TRBV6-5 and TRBJ2-1; D possibly corresponds to TRBD2 (5 bases). From germline, CDR1 is MNHEY and CDR2 SVGAGI. Trimming cost V 4 bases and J 4 bases, with 17 bases left between them. The CDR3 runs 16 residues. Here the CDR3 DNA reads TGTGCCAGCAGTTCCCGGGGTAGTGAAATTTACAATGAGCAGTTCTTC. This sequence encodes CASSSRGSEIYNEQFF.

The gene calls are TRBV7-2 and TRBJ2-7, with 7 bases aligning to TRBD1. From germline, CDR1 is SGHTA and CDR2 FQGNSA. With 5 bases clipped from V and 3 bases from J, the junction kept 4 bases outside the gene matches. The CDR3 sequence is 13 residues long. The CDR3, as DNA: TGTGCCAGCAGCCCGAACAGGGGCTACGAGCAGTACTTC. Translating it yields CASSPNRGYEQYF. The variable domain in full, with the rest retrieved from reference TRBV7-2 and TRBJ2-7, is GAGVSQSPSNKVTEKGKDVELRCDPISGHTALYWYRQSLGQGLEFLIYFQGNSAPDKSGLPSDRFSAERTGGSVSTLTIQRTQQEDSAVYLCASSPNRGYEQYFGPGTRLTVT.

This clonotype was seen many times. The chain joins TRBV5-1 to TRBJ2-5, with TRBD2 identical over 10 bases. The CDR3 loop spans 16 amino acids. The germline gives CDR1 SGHRS, CDR2 YFSETQ. Trimming at V came to 2 bases and at J to 5 bases, leaving 9 bases not matched to a gene. CDR3: CASSFQSSGSVETQYF. Written as DNA, the CDR3 is TGCGCCAGCAGCTTCCAATCTAGCGGGAGTGTGGAGACCCAGTACTTC.

This chain links TRBV5-1 with TRBJ2-3; a possible D gene is TRBD2 (6 bases). Per germline, CDR1 SGHRS and CDR2 YFSETQ. Trimming took off 4 bases at V and 1 base at J, with 13 bases between the two ends. This CDR3 is 15 amino acids long. For the CDR3, the DNA is TGCGCCAGCAGCCCGACGCAGCGGGGCACAGATACGCAGTATTTT. Its translation: CASSPTQRGTDTQYF.

This clonotype was counted at least ten times. The chain has TRBV10-3 and TRBJ2-1; D might be TRBD2 (6 bases). There are 13 residues in the CDR3. The germline V gene has CDR1 ENHRY and CDR2 SYGVKD. V was pared by 6 bases and J by 3 bases, with 9 bases between. This chain's CDR3 is CAIRGEVYNEQFF. The DNA of the CDR3 is TGTGCCATCAGAGGGGAGGTCTACAATGAGCAGTTCTTC.

This clonotype was picked up many times. The chain is built from TRBV7-2 and TRBJ2-1, with D possibly matching TRBD2 (5 bases). This CDR3 has 15 amino acids. Looked up from germline, CDR1 is SGHTA and CDR2 is FQGNSA. V gave up 2 bases and J gave up 4 bases, with 12 bases separating them. The CDR3 DNA is TGTGCCAGCAGCTTAACGGGAACCGGGTACAATGAGCAGTTCTTC. This gives the protein CASSLTGTGYNEQFF.